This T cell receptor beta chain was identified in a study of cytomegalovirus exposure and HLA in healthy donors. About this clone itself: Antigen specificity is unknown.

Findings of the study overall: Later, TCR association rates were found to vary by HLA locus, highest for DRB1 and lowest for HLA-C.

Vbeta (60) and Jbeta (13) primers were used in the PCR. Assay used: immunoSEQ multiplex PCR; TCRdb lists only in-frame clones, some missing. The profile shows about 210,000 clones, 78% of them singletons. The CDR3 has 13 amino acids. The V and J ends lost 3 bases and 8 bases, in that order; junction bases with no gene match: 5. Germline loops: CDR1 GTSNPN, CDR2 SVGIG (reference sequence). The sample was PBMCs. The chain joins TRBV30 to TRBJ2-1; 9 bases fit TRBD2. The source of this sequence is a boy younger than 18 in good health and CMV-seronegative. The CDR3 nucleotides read TGTGCCTGGAGAAATAGCGGGAGACATGAGCAGTTCTTC. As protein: CAWRNSGRHEQFF.